The 22 T cell receptor beta chains below all came from one sample that was sequenced in a study of blood T cells in healthy people across ages. A second PCR of 7 to 11 cycles used a sample-barcoded 5' primer and a J-beta primer mix. TCRdb used MiXCR to reprocess the 5' RACE reads, holding one entry per CDR3 protein. The sample lists 1.5 million or so distinct CDR3 sequences; approximately 39% were seen once. Sequenced input: blood. These receptors all come from a woman aged 18-30 years in good health.

This clonotype was recorded many times. This chain uses TRBV4-3 with TRBJ2-1; D uncertain. CDR3 size: 12 residues. Germline CDR1 and CDR2: LGHNA and YSLEER. Trimming took 0 bases from V and 7 from J, leaving 4 bases between them. CDR3 residues: CASSQERNEQFF. The CDR3 DNA sequence: TGCGCCAGCAGCCAAGAACGGAATGAGCAGTTCTTC.

Points on this clonotype: At one boundary the junction diverges from the germline segment, which might be a read error. V is TRBV5-1 and J is TRBJ2-7; TRBD2 might be the D (5 bases). Germline lookup yields CDR1 SGHRS and CDR2 YFSETQ. This CDR3 region has 12 residues. The CDR3: CTSSPPGNEQYF. DNA of the CDR3: TGCACCAGCAGCCCGCCCGGGAATGAGCAGTACTTC. Full variable domain (rest looked up from reference TRBV5-1 and TRBJ2-7): KAGVTQTPRYLIKTRGQQVTLSCSPISGHRSVSWYQQTPGQGLQFLFEYFSETQRNKGNFPGRFSGRQFSNSRSEMNVSTLELGDSALYLCTSSPPGNEQYFGPGTRLTVT.

This clonotype came up a few times. The rearrangement joins TRBV4-1 to TRBJ2-5, with TRBD2 matching 8 bases. Trimming took 0 bases from V and 2 from J; bases not matched to a gene: 5. CDR1 and CDR2 from the germline V gene are MGHRA and YSYEKL. The CDR3 has 16 amino acids. DNA of the CDR3: TGCGCCAGCAGCCAAGATAGTATAGCGGGGCAAGAGACCCAGTACTTC. Translated: CASSQDSIAGQETQYF.

Only one count was recorded for this clonotype. DNA for the CDR3: TGTGCCAGCAGTTTGTGGGCCAGGGGAGAGACCCAGTACTTC. This sequence encodes CASSLWARGETQYF. The V call is TRBV27, the J call TRBJ2-5; maybe TRBD1 (6 bases). Trimming cost V 3 bases and J 4 bases, with 12 bases left between them. CDR3 size: 14 residues. Germline V gives CDR1 MNHEY, CDR2 SMNVEV (reference sequence).

The chain employs TRBV6-2 or TRBV6-3 and TRBJ2-4; 7 bases match TRBD2. The DNA matches TRBJ2-5 better at its end, which makes the J call doubtful. CDR1 is MNHEY, CDR2 SVGEGT, per germline. The CDR3 runs to 15 residues. Here the CDR3 reads CASSWTRDYGETQYF. CDR3 nucleotides: TGTGCCAGCAGTTGGACTCGGGACTATGGTGAGACCCAGTACTTC.

The chain recombines TRBV29-1 with TRBJ1-6, with 8 nucleotides matching TRBD1. Germline CDR1 SQVTM, CDR2 ANQGSEA. Trimming cost V 5 bases and J 7 bases; bases outside gene matches: 7. This CDR3 is 14 amino acids long. As DNA, the CDR3 is TGCAGCGTTCTGGACGGGACAGGCAATTCACCCCTCCACTTT. This encodes CSVLDGTGNSPLHF.

This clonotype was found a few times. This rearrangement joins TRBV5-1 to TRBJ2-4; no reliable D call. V was clipped by 2 bases and J by 4 bases, with 10 bases between them. The CDR3 runs 14 residues. Germline-derived CDR1 and CDR2 are SGHRS and YFSETQ. CDR3 region: CASSFDTGKNIQYF. CDR3 in DNA: TGCGCCAGCAGCTTTGACACTGGGAAAAACATTCAGTACTTC.

This clonotype was seen a few times. J is TRBJ1-1 and V is TRBV7-2; D not resolved. In germline, CDR1 is SGHTA, CDR2 FQGNSA. V shed 1 base and J shed 3 bases, with 12 bases lying between them. The CDR3 consists of 15 residues. The CDR3 DNA is TGTGCCAGCAGCTTAGAGGGCCTCGAAGACACTGAAGCTTTCTTT. This gives the protein CASSLEGLEDTEAFF.

The chain joins TRBV4-2 to TRBJ2-5; D unresolved. The end of the DNA fits TRBJ2-7 better, so the J call may be wrong. Germline CDR1 reads LGHNA; CDR2 reads YNFKEQ. The CDR3 has 13 amino acids. As DNA, the CDR3 is TGTGCCAGCAGCCAAGAGAATGTTTTCGAGCAGTACTTC. Residues: CASSQENVFEQYF.

A word on this clonotype: This may come from a read error, since a much larger clone is one base off. CDR3 region: CASSWDTQETQYF. The CDR3 DNA follows: TGTGCCAGCAGTTGGGACACCCAAGAGACCCAGTACTTC. The J gene is TRBJ2-4, the V gene TRBV6-7, with a possible D match to TRBD1 (6 bases). Matching the DNA end better, TRBJ2-5 makes the J call doubtful. TRBV6-7 is labeled an ORF, and its function is uncertain. The CDR3 consists of 13 residues.

A few counts support this clonotype. The rearrangement uses TRBV21-1 and TRBJ2-7. TRBV21-1 is a pseudogene segment. The CDR3 is 12 amino acids. CDR3 sequence reads: CASSKGLGEQYF. Here the CDR3 DNA reads TGTGCCAGCAGCAAAGGGTTGGGAGAGCAGTACTTC.

Points on this clonotype: One end of the junction is discordant with germline, which a read error may explain. The V call is TRBV12-3 or TRBV12-4, the J call TRBJ2-7; 8 bases agree with TRBD2. The CDR3 loop spans 17 amino acids. The DNA of the CDR3 is TGTGCCAGCAGTTTCCGAGGGGTAGCGGGGTCTTCCTACGAGCGGTACTTC. This translates into CASSFRGVAGSSYERYF.

This clonotype was seen a handful of times. The rearrangement joins TRBV6-5 to TRBJ2-1, with 9 bases matching TRBD1. This CDR3 is 15 amino acids long. In germline, CDR1 is MNHEY, CDR2 SVGAGI. With V trimmed by 6 bases and J by 2 bases, 5 bases remained unmatched. The CDR3 sequence is CASRLDRGTYNEQFF. Here the CDR3 DNA reads TGTGCCAGCAGACTGGACAGGGGAACCTACAATGAGCAGTTCTTC.

This clonotype showed up just a few times. The chain recombines TRBV12-3 or TRBV12-4 with TRBJ2-1; D is perhaps TRBD1 or TRBD2 (5 bases each). The germline V and J ends were trimmed by 7 bases and 7 bases, with 17 bases remaining between them. The CDR3 extends over 14 amino acids. This CDR3 reads CASTPGTGYNEQFF. The CDR3 DNA sequence: TGTGCCAGCACCCCCGGGACGGGCTATAATGAGCAGTTCTTC.

The rearrangement uses TRBV7-9 and TRBJ2-5; D tentatively fits TRBD1 or TRBD2 (5 bases each). This CDR3 region has 14 residues. CDR1 SEHNR and CDR2 FQNEAQ come from the germline V gene (reference sequence). Trimming left V 5 bases short and J 5 bases short, with 15 bases between. The CDR3 DNA is TGTGCCAGCAGCCGTTGGGACGGGTCGGAGACCCAGTACTTC. Translation: CASSRWDGSETQYF.

This clonotype appeared many times. The rearrangement links TRBV7-2 to TRBJ2-7; D is uncertain. The CDR3 is 11 amino acids. Trimming removed 8 bases from V and 3 bases from J, with 8 bases in between. CDR1 is SGHTA and CDR2 is FQGNSA in the germline V gene. CDR3 DNA: TGTGCCAGCGCTTCTAGCTACGAGCAGTACTTC. It translates to CASASSYEQYF.

The CDR3 is CSGQGNEQYF. CDR3 bases: TGCAGTGGCCAGGGCAATGAGCAGTACTTC. This sequence joins TRBV20-1 and TRBJ2-5; a possible D gene is TRBD1 (5 bases). Trimming removed 7 bases from V and 11 bases from J, with 14 bases in between. The CDR3 contains 10 residues. Germline CDR1 DFQATT, CDR2 SNEGSKA (reference sequence).

This clonotype has only a few counts. This chain uses TRBV6-6 with TRBJ2-4, with 8 nucleotides matching TRBD2. Per the germline V gene, CDR1 is MNHNY and CDR2 is SVGAGI (reference sequence). J was trimmed by 0 bases and V by 7 bases; bases with no gene match: 5. This CDR3 is built from 15 residues. CDR3 DNA sequence: TGTGCCAGCATCTACGGGGGGGCAGCCAAAAACATTCAGTACTTC. Translating gives CASIYGGAAKNIQYF.

This clonotype was seen more than once but under ten times. The chain uses TRBV9 and TRBJ2-1, with 8 bases aligning to TRBD2. Trimming at V came to 4 bases and at J to 3 bases, leaving 12 bases not matched to a gene. In germline, CDR1 is SGDLS, CDR2 YYNGEE. This CDR3 region has 17 residues. CDR3 sequence (DNA): TGTGCCAGCAGCTCTTCCCCCGTAGCGGGAATCTACAATGAGCAGTTCTTC. It codes for CASSSSPVAGIYNEQFF.

This clonotype has just a few counts. The chain joins TRBV9 to TRBJ1-2, with TRBD1 identical over 7 bases. Germline lookup yields CDR1 SGDLS and CDR2 YYNGEE. The CDR3 totals 13 residues. After removal of 3 bases from V and 8 bases from J, the junction contained 7 bases not matched to a gene. CDR3 in DNA: TGTGCCAGCAGCGATTCAGGGGGGCGAGGCTACACCTTC. Amino acid sequence: CASSDSGGRGYTF.

The V gene is TRBV20-1, the J gene TRBJ1-1; D is uncertain. In germline, CDR1 is DFQATT, CDR2 SNEGSKA (reference sequence). This CDR3 comprises 13 residues. Trimming removed 3 bases at V and 6 bases at J, with 14 bases between. The DNA of the CDR3 is TGCAGTGCTAGTACCCGGCGTAGACCTGAAGCTTTCTTT. As protein: CSASTRRRPEAFF.

This clonotype has only a few counts. V is TRBV25-1 and J is TRBJ2-1; 7 nucleotides agree with TRBD1. The CDR3 covers 15 residues. Germline V gene lookup returns CDR1 MGHDK and CDR2 SYGVNS. The J segment lost 2 bases and the V segment lost 4 bases, leaving 5 bases of the junction unmatched. The CDR3 loop reads CASSATGPTYNEQFF. The CDR3 bases are TGTGCCAGCAGTGCGACAGGGCCGACCTACAATGAGCAGTTCTTC.